This TCR beta chain is from a study of cytomegalovirus exposure and HLA in healthy donors. Study results and limitations: A later analysis reported that several of the most significant clusters appeared to be linked to common viral pathogens, among them Epstein-Barr virus.

Germline V lookup: CDR1 SGHDT, CDR2 YYEEEE. This CDR3 is built from 15 residues. With V trimmed by 4 bases and J by 4 bases, 5 bases remained unmatched. The PCR contained 60 Vbeta and 13 Jbeta primers. Libraries were prepared by immunoSEQ multiplex PCR; TCRdb keeps only in-frame clonotypes and omits some of them. The data hold about 100,000 clones, with approximately 76% observed a single time. This clone is deemed medium-sized. Its antigen is still unknown. Sequenced: PBMCs. This chain uses TRBV5-6 with TRBJ2-7; the match to TRBD2 covers 13 bases. The TCR comes from a man aged 18-30 years in good health and CMV-seronegative. The CDR3 DNA is TGTGCCAGCAGCAGGCCGGGACTAGCGGGGTACGAGCAGTACTTC. Its protein is CASSRPGLAGYEQYF.